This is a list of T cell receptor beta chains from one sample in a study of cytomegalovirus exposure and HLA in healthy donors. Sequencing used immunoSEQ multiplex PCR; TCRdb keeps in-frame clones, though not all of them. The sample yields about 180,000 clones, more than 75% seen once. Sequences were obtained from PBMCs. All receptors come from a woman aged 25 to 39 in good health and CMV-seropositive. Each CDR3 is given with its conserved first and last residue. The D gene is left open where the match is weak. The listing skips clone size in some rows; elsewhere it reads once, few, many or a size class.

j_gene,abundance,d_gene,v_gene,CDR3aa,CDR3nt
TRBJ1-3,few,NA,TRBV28,CASSFRQALSGNTIYF,TGTGCCAGCAGTTTCCGACAGGCCCTCTCTGGAAACACCATATATTTT
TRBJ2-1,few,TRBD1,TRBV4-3,CASSLGTVLSSYNEQFF,TGCGCCAGCAGCCTCGGGACAGTTTTAAGCTCCTACAATGAGCAGTTCTTC
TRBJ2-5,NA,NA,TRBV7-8,CASSPAQRSQETQYF,TGTGCCAGCAGCCCCGCCCAGCGGTCACAAGAGACCCAGTACTTC
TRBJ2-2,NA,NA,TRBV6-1,CASSPITGELFF,TGTGCCAGCAGCCCTATAACCGGGGAGCTGTTTTTT
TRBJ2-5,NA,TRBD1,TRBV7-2,CASSLGDSGTTQYF,TGTGCCAGCAGCTTGGGGGACAGTGGAACGACCCAGTACTTC
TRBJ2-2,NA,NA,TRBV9,CASSPLATGELFF,TGTGCCAGCAGCCCCTTAGCTACCGGGGAGCTGTTTTTT
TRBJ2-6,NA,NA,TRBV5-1,CASSSMSSGANVLTF,TGCGCCAGCAGTTCGATGAGCTCTGGGGCCAACGTCCTGACTTTC
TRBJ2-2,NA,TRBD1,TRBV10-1,CATQAQGDTGELFF,TGCGCCACCCAAGCCCAGGGGGACACCGGGGAGCTGTTTTTT
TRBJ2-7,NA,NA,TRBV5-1,CASSLAGTQHLYEQYF,TGCGCCAGCAGCTTGGCCGGGACTCAACACCTCTACGAGCAGTACTTC
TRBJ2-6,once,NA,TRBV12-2,CASRSRPGQEKYSGANVLTF,TGTGCAAGTCGCTCCCGTCCTGGACAGGAAAAATACTCTGGGGCCAACGTCCTGACTTTC
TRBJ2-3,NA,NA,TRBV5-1,CASSLDLSGTDTQYF,TGCGCCAGCAGCTTGGACCTTAGCGGCACAGATACGCAGTATTTT
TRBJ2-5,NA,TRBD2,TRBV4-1,CASSQQGLAGDQETQYF,TGCGCCAGCAGCCAACAAGGACTAGCGGGGGACCAAGAGACCCAGTACTTC
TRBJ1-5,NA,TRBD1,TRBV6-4,CATHRGDQPQHF,TGTGCCACCCACAGGGGGGATCAGCCCCAGCATTTT
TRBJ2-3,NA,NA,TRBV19,CASSIDYATLYTDTQYF,TGTGCCAGTAGTATCGACTACGCGACCTTATACACAGATACGCAGTATTTT
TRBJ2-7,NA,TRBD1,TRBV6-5,CASSPVGQGYEQYF,TGTGCCAGCAGTCCCGTGGGACAGGGCTACGAGCAGTACTTC
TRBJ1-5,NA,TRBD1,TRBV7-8,CASSFTGAWNQPQHF,TGTGCCAGCAGCTTTACAGGGGCCTGGAATCAGCCCCAGCATTTT
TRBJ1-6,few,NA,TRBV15,CATSRASLNSPLHF,TGTGCCACCAGCAGAGCCAGTCTTAATTCACCCCTCCACTTT
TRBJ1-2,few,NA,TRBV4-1,CASSQHSNQANYGYTF,TGCGCCAGCAGCCAACACAGCAACCAAGCTAACTATGGCTACACCTTC
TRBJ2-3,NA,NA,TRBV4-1,CASSQVGLATTDTQYF,TGCGCCAGCAGCCAAGTCGGTCTAGCGACCACAGATACGCAGTATTTT
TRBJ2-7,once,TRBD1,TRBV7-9,CASSIGGHRGYEQYF,TGTGCCAGCAGTATAGGGGGCCACAGGGGCTACGAGCAGTACTTC
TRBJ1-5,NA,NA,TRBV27,CASSLGMSQPQHF,TGTGCCAGCAGTTTGGGCATGTCTCAGCCCCAGCATTTT
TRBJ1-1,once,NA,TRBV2,CASPVPGRAEAFF,TGTGCCAGCCCCGTGCCAGGGCGCGCTGAAGCTTTCTTT
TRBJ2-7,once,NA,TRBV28,CASHSRGYEQYF,TGTGCCAGCCACTCCAGGGGTTACGAGCAGTACTTC
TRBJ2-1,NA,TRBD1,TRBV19,CASSNDRGSYNEQFF,TGTGCCAGTAGTAACGACAGGGGCTCCTACAATGAGCAGTTCTTC
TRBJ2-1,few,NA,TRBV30,CAWSTQGGRNEQFF,TGTGCCTGGAGTACCCAGGGGGGAAGGAATGAGCAGTTCTTC
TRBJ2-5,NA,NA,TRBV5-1,CASSPGDQETQYF,TGCGCCAGCAGCCCAGGGGACCAAGAGACCCAGTACTTC
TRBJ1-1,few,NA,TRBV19,CASRPQVGPNTEAFF,TGTGCCAGTAGACCCCAGGTCGGTCCCAACACTGAAGCTTTCTTT
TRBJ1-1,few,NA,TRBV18,CASSRPDRLWTEAFF,TGTGCCAGCTCCCGCCCCGACAGGTTATGGACTGAAGCTTTCTTT
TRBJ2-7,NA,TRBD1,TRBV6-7,CASSYEGGGDRGAYEQYF,TGTGCCAGCAGTTACGAGGGGGGAGGGGACAGGGGAGCCTACGAGCAGTACTTC
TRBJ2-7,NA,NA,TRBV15,CATSRGLGGHEQYF,TGTGCCACCAGCAGAGGGTTAGGAGGGCACGAGCAGTACTTC
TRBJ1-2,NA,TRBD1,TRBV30,CACRGQGDYGYTF,TGTGCCTGCAGGGGACAGGGGGACTATGGCTACACCTTC
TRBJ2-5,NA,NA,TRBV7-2,CASSLGLTGRETQYF,TGTGCCAGCAGCTTAGGGCTTACAGGGAGAGAGACCCAGTACTTC
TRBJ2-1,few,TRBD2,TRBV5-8,CARRDYLFYNEQFF,TGTGCCAGACGGGACTACCTATTTTACAATGAGCAGTTCTTC
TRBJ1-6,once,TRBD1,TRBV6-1,CASSDEGARGDSPLHF,TGTGCCAGCAGTGACGAGGGGGCGCGCGGGGATTCACCCCTCCACTTT
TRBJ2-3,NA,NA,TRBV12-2,CASRLGDRGPDTQYF,TGTGCAAGTCGCTTAGGGGACAGGGGTCCAGATACGCAGTATTTT
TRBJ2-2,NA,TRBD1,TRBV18,CASSKDRVDTGELFF,TGTGCCAGCTCAAAGGACAGGGTCGACACCGGGGAGCTGTTTTTT
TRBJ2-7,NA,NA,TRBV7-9,CASSLRDSNRRHPYEQYF,TGTGCCAGCAGCTTACGGGACTCCAACCGCCGTCATCCGTACGAGCAGTACTTC
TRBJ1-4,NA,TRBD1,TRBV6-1,CASRQGSFEKLFF,TGTGCCAGCAGACAGGGGTCCTTTGAAAAACTGTTTTTT
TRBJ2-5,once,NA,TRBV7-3,CASSLSSGTQETQYF,TGTGCCAGCAGCCTTTCCAGCGGAACACAAGAGACCCAGTACTTC
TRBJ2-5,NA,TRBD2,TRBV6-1,CATGGLDPETQYF,TGTGCCACCGGCGGACTAGACCCAGAGACCCAGTACTTC
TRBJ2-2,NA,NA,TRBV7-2,CASSPAPGHLLSGELFF,TGTGCCAGCAGCCCTGCCCCGGGACACCTGTTGTCCGGGGAGCTGTTTTTT
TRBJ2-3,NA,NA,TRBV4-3,CASSHSGGTTDTQYF,TGCGCCAGCAGCCATTCGGGGGGCACCACAGATACGCAGTATTTT
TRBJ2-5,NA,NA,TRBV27,CASSFRGSSRETQYF,TGTGCCAGCAGTTTCCGGGGGTCGTCGCGAGAGACCCAGTACTTC
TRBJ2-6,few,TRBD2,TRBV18,CASSRGREGEVPWTNVLTF,TGTGCCAGCTCACGGGGGCGGGAGGGAGAAGTACCCTGGACCAACGTCCTGACTTTC
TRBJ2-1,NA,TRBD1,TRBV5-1,CASSLSPGQGEYEQFF,TGCGCCAGCAGCTTGTCTCCGGGACAGGGTGAATATGAGCAGTTCTTC
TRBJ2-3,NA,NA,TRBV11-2,CASSSSLRVRADTQYF,TGTGCCAGCAGCTCCTCGTTGAGGGTGCGTGCAGATACGCAGTATTTT
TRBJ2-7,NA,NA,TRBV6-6,CASSNSRAASGEQYF,TGTGCCAGCAGTAATTCGCGGGCCGCCTCTGGCGAGCAGTACTTC
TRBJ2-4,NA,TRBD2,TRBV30,CAWTKRLAGAPLSKNIQYF,TGTGCCTGGACCAAACGATTAGCGGGGGCCCCTTTGAGCAAAAACATTCAGTACTTC
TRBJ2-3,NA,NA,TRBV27,CASSLGGTQYF,TGTGCCAGCAGTTTAGGCGGTACGCAGTATTTT
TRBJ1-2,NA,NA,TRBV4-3,CASSQDLGGEGYTF,TGCGCCAGCAGCCAAGATTTAGGGGGGGAGGGCTACACCTTC
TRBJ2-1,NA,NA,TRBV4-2,CASSQDRRAYNEQFF,TGTGCCAGCAGCCAAGATAGGCGGGCGTACAATGAGCAGTTCTTC
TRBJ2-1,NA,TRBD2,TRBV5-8,CASSLERTSGGGSYNEQFF,TGTGCCAGCAGCTTGGAGAGGACTAGCGGGGGGGGCTCCTACAATGAGCAGTTCTTC